The sample holds many counts of the clone carrying this T cell receptor (beta chain). This entry belongs to a study of regulatory T cells in long-lasting Graves disease. The CDR3 loop spans 15 amino acids. The germline V gene has CDR1 SGHVS and CDR2 FQNEAQ. V shed 4 bases and J 2 bases; nucleotides not matched to a gene: 8. Time point given: newly diagnosed GD, antithyroid drugs for less than 3 months. The authors made the TCR library using RNA they extracted from PBMCs. CDR3-region Arm-PCR and iRepertoire HTBI primers produced the TCR beta libraries. TCRdb reprocessed the multiplex PCR reads via MiXCR and lists one record per CDR3 protein. Counted here are around 420,000 distinct CDR3 sequences, 15% occurring once; the ten biggest clones make up roughly 8%. This sample also belongs to another study, concerning T cells in Graves' hyperthyroidism and ophthalmopathy.

The specimen comprised peripheral blood mononuclear cells (PBMCs), sampled at new diagnosis, from a patient treated with antithyroid drugs. The gene calls are TRBV7-8 and TRBJ2-7; 7 nucleotides line up with TRBD1. This TCR derives from a woman in her 40s with Graves disease. CDR3: CASSSLGGQTYEQYF. The CDR3 nucleotides read TGTGCCAGCAGCTCCCTTGGGGGACAGACCTACGAGCAGTACTTC. The full variable domain, its missing parts supplied by reference TRBV7-8 and TRBJ2-7, is GAGVSQSPRYKVAKRGQDVALRCDPISGHVSLFWYQQALGQGPEFLTYFQNEAQLDKSGLPSDRFFAERPEGSVSTLKIQRTQQEDSAVYLCASSSLGGQTYEQYFGPGTRLTVT.